The source of this T cell receptor (beta chain) is a study of shared clonotypes between healthy human individuals. Trimming cost V 8 bases and J 4 bases; bases outside gene matches: 2. CDR3 length equals 12 residues. Germline V gives CDR1 LGHNA, CDR2 YNFKEQ. Libraries were prepared by immunoSEQ multiplex PCR; TCRdb keeps only in-frame clonotypes and omits some of them. This sample carries approximately 2,000,000 clones, 85% to 95% of them seen once, and the ten largest clones take 0.37%. This chain connects TRBV4-2 to TRBJ1-2; 9 positions agree with TRBD1. The specimen sequenced was naive CD4+ T cells from PBMCs. Sample subset: CD45RA+ positively selected. The receptor was isolated from a man aged 18 to 35 in good health. Some clones in this sample may be carry-over from other donors' samples. The CDR3 DNA follows: TGTGCCAGCCGGGGACAGGGCTATGGCTACACCTTC. Amino acids: CASRGQGYGYTF.